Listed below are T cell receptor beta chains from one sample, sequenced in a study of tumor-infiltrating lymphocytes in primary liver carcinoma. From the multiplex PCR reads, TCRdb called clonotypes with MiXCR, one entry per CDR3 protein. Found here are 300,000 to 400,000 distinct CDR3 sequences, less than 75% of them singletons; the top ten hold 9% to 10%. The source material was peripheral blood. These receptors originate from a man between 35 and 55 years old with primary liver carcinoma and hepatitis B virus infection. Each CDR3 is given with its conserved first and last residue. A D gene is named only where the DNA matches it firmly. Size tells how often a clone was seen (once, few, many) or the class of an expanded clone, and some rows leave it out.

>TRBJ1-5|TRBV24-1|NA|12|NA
CAPGLRTDTQHF
TGTGCCCCCGGACTTCGAACAGATACGCAGCATTTT
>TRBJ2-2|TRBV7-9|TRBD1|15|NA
CASNFRGRGTGELFF
TGTGCCAGCAACTTCAGGGGGCGCGGAACCGGGGAGCTGTTTTTT
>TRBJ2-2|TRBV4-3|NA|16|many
CASSHQEGASTGELFF
TGCGCCAGCAGCCACCAGGAGGGAGCGAGCACCGGGGAGCTGTTTTTT
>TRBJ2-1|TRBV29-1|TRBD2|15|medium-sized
CSVVFPGGRGNEQFF
TGCAGCGTTGTCTTCCCGGGAGGAAGAGGGAATGAGCAGTTCTTC
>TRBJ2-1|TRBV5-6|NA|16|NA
CASTITRRGRDNEQFF
TGTGCCAGCACCATAACTAGGAGGGGTCGGGACAATGAGCAGTTCTTC
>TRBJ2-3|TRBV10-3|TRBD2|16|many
CAISESPSGYTDTQYF
TGTGCCATCAGTGAGTCGCCTAGCGGATACACAGATACGCAGTATTTT
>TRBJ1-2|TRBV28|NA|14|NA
CASSFGLGGYGYTF
TGTGCCAGCAGTTTTGGTTTGGGGGGCTATGGCTACACCTTC
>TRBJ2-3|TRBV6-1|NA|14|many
CASSEGPSTDTQYF
TGTGCCAGCAGTGAAGGGCCAAGCACAGATACGCAGTATTTT
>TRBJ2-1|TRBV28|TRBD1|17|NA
CASRGTGPIGPYNEQFF
TGTGCCAGCAGGGGGACAGGGCCCATCGGCCCCTACAATGAGCAGTTCTTC
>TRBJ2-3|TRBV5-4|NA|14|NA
CARSTMSGADTQYF
TGTGCCAGGAGCACAATGTCTGGGGCAGATACGCAGTATTTT
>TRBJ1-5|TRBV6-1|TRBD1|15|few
CASSMRQGTDQPQHF
TGTGCCAGTTCGATGAGACAGGGCACCGATCAGCCCCAGCATTTT
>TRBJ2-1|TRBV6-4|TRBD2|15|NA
CASSEGLAAINEQFF
TGTGCCAGCAGTGAGGGACTAGCGGCCATCAATGAGCAGTTCTTC
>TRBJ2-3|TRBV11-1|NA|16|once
CARSLGPSSMADTQYF
TGTGCCCGCAGCTTAGGTCCGTCTAGTATGGCAGATACGCAGTATTTT
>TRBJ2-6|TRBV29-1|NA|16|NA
CSVEDPLARGVNVLTF
TGCAGCGTTGAAGACCCACTTGCGAGGGGGGTCAACGTCCTGACTTTC
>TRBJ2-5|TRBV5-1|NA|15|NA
CASSLALNSGETQYF
TGCGCCAGCAGCTTGGCATTGAATAGCGGTGAGACCCAGTACTTC
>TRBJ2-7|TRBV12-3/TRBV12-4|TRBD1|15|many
CASSLVGDRGNEQYF
TGTGCCAGCAGTTTAGTGGGTGACAGGGGCAACGAGCAGTACTTC
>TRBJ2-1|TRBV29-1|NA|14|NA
CSARRGGSYNEQFF
TGCAGCGCTCGGAGGGGGGGCTCATACAATGAGCAGTTCTTC
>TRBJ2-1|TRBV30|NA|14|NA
CAWSPDPGVDEQFF
TGTGCCTGGAGTCCCGATCCAGGAGTCGATGAGCAGTTCTTC
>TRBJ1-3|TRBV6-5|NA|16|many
CASSYSGVRSGNTIYF
TGTGCCAGCAGTTACTCCGGTGTAAGGTCTGGAAACACCATATATTTT
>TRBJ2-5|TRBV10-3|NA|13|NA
CAINRDLQETRYF
TGTGCCATAAACCGGGACCTTCAAGAGACCCGGTACTTC
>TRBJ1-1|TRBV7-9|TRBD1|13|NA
CASRPQGGTEAFF
TGTGCCAGCAGACCACAGGGGGGCACTGAAGCTTTCTTT
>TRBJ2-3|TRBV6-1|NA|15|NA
CASSGSGSSSGTQYF
TGTGCCAGTAGTGGAAGTGGGAGTAGTAGCGGTACGCAGTATTTT
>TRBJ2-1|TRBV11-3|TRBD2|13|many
CASSWTSFNEQFF
TGTGCCAGCTCCTGGACTAGTTTCAATGAGCAGTTCTTC
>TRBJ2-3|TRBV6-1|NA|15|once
CASSAPSGKWDTQYF
TGTGCCAGCAGTGCCCCGTCTGGAAAGTGGGATACGCAGTATTTT
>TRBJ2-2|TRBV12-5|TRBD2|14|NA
CASGPSGRTGELFF
TGTGCTAGTGGTCCCTCCGGGAGGACCGGGGAGCTGTTTTTT
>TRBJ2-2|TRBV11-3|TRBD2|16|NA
CASSPGLAETPGELLF
TGTGCCAGCAGCCCCGGACTAGCGGAAACTCCCGGGGAGCTGTTATTT
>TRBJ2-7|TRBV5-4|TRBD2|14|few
CASSFGGRVYEQYF
TGTGCCAGCAGCTTTGGCGGGAGGGTCTACGAGCAGTACTTC
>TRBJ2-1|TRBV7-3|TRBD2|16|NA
CASSNHGLAGYNEQFF
TGTGCCAGCAGCAACCACGGGCTAGCGGGCTACAATGAGCAGTTCTTC
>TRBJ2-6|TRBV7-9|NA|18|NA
CVSTRFGQTVSGADVLTF
TGTGTCAGCACCCGATTCGGACAGACAGTCTCTGGGGCCGACGTCCTGACTTTC
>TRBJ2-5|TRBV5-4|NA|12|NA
CASSLGPKTQYF
TGTGCCAGCAGCTTGGGGCCAAAGACCCAGTACTTC
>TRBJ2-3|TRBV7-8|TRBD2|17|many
CASSPWGLAVLRDTQYF
TGTGCCAGCAGCCCGTGGGGACTAGCGGTCCTCCGGGATACGCAGTATTTT
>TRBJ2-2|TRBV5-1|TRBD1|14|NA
CASYGTAPAGELFF
TGCGCCAGCTATGGGACAGCCCCAGCCGGGGAGCTGTTTTTT
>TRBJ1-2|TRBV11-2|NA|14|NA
CASSPLRIDCGYTF
TGTGCCAGCAGCCCACTCAGGATAGACTGTGGCTACACCTTC
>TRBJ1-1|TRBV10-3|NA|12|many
CAIRSGETEAFF
TGTGCCATCAGATCGGGGGAGACTGAAGCTTTCTTT
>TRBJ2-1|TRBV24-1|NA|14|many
CATSDPSDSHEQFF
TGTGCCACCAGTGACCCTTCGGATTCGCATGAGCAGTTCTTC
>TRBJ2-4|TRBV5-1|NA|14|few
CASSSSGLRNIQYF
TGCGCCAGCAGCTCTTCGGGCCTCCGAAACATTCAGTACTTC
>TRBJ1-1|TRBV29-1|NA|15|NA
CSVAPGWGMYTEALF
TGCAGCGTTGCCCCGGGATGGGGTATGTACACTGAAGCTCTCTTT
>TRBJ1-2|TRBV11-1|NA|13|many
CASSPARNYGYTF
TGTGCCAGCAGCCCGGCGCGGAACTATGGCTACACCTTC
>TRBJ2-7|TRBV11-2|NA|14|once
CASSLGLQRDEQYF
TGTGCCAGCAGCTTAGGTCTTCAAAGGGATGAGCAGTACTTC
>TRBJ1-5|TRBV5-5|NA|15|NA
CASSPDGLRNQPQHF
TGTGCCAGCAGCCCCGACGGACTCCGCAATCAGCCCCAGCATTTT
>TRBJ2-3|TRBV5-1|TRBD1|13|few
CASSRQGLDTQYF
TGCGCCAGCAGCAGACAGGGCTTGGATACGCAGTATTTT
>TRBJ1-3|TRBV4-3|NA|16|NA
CASSQAAIGGGNTIYF
TGCGCCAGCAGCCAAGCCGCGATAGGGGGTGGAAACACCATATATTTC
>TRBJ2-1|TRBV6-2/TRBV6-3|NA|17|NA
CASSSDPWQEIHNEQSF
TGTGCCAGCAGCTCCGATCCCTGGCAGGAGATTCACAATGAGCAGTCCTTC
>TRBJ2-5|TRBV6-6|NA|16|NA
CTSSYGAVEIQETQYF
TGTACCAGTAGTTACGGAGCCGTGGAGATCCAAGAGACCCAGTACTTC
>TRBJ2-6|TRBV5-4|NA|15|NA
CASINRASGANVLTF
TGTGCCAGCATTAACCGAGCCTCTGGGGCCAACGTCTTGACTTTC
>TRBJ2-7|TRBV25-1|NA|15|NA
CTSSPGDRPTVKKYF
TGTACCAGCAGTCCCGGCGACCGCCCTACTGTCAAGAAGTACTTC
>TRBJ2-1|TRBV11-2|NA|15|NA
CASSSSEGLYCEQFF
TGTGCCAGCAGCTCCAGTGAGGGCCTTTACTGTGAGCAGTTCTTC
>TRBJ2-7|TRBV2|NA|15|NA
CASSLPGQQIYEQYF
TGTGCCAGCAGCCTCCCGGGACAACAAATATACGAGCAGTACTTC
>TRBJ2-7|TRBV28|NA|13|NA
CASSHDLSYELYF
TGTGCCAGCAGTCATGATCTCTCCTACGAGCTGTACTTC
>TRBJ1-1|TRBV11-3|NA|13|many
CASSLGMNTEAFF
TGTGCCAGCAGCTTAGGCATGAACACTGAAGCTTTCTTT
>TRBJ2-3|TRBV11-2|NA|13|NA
CVSSLDSTDSQYF
TGTGTCAGCAGCCTCGACAGCACAGATTCGCAGTATTTT
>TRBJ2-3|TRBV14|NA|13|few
CASSQDQADTQYF
TGTGCCAGCAGCCAAGATCAGGCAGATACGCAGTATTTT
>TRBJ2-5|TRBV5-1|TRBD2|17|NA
CANSLRASGTVDETQYF
TGCGCCAACAGCTTGCGGGCTAGCGGGACAGTGGATGAGACCCAGTACTTC